The present entry profiles one T cell receptor beta chain with its context. The antigen is unknown. It may be a read error: a sequence one base away is much more abundant. TCRdb re-called the 5' RACE reads with MiXCR, one entry per CDR3 protein. Among roughly 10,000 distinct CDR3 sequences listed, around 34% were seen once. Broader study findings: Larger-cohort validation covered only one TCR beta V-J rearrangement.

Cells sorted as Tregs were CD4+, CD25+ and CD127-/low. The germline V and J ends were trimmed by 4 bases and 3 bases, with 12 bases remaining between them. The CDR3 runs 15 residues. Germline V lookup: CDR1 ENHRY, CDR2 SYGVKD. Sequencing was performed on Tregs sorted from blood. The TCR comes from a female donor with breast cancer. This chain links TRBV10-3 with TRBJ2-2; TRBD2 might be the D (6 bases). The CDR3 region has the DNA TGTGCCATCAGTGGTTGGAAGCGGGACACCGGGGAGCTGTTTTTT. This sequence encodes CAISGWKRDTGELFF.